This TCR beta chain was recorded in a study of blood T cell repertoires in COVID-19. Background on the study: Researchers got acute and convalescent COVID-19 samples from the United States, Italy and Spain. Sources were T cells, B-cell-depleted T cells, or PBMCs; the material itself was cDNA or gDNA.

Germline V gives CDR1 KGHDR, CDR2 SFDVKD. This CDR3 region has 16 residues. V shed 4 bases and J shed 0 bases, with 12 bases lying between them. The authors' processing: Estimation of nucleated cell counts was performed using reference gene primer amplification. Sequencing was performed with immunoSEQ multiplex PCR; in TCRdb, only in-frame clones are kept and a portion is missing. The V and J calls and the clone size are those of that table, but D and trimming were determined from the DNA. The sample carries approximately 94,000 clones, roughly 79% recorded once. Specimen: peripheral blood. The sequence was collected from a man in his 70s with active or convalescent COVID-19. The V gene is TRBV24-1, the J gene TRBJ2-1; D possibly corresponds to TRBD2 (6 bases). The DNA for the CDR3 is TGTGCCACCAGTGAACCGGGACTCAGCTCCTACAATGAGCAGTTCTTC. It codes for CATSEPGLSSYNEQFF.